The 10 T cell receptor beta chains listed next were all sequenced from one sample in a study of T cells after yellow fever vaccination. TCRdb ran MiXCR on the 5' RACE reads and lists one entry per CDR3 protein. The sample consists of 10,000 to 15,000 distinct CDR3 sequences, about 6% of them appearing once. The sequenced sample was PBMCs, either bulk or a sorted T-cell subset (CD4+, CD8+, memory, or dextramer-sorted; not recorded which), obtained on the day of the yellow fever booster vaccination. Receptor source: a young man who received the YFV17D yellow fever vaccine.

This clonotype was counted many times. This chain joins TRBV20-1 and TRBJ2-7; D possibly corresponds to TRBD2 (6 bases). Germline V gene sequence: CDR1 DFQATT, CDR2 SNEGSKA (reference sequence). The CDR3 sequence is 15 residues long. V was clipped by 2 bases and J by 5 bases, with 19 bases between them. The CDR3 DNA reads TGCAGTGCTAGATTAATCGACCGCGGGGCCCACGAGCAGTACTTC. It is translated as CSARLIDRGAHEQYF.

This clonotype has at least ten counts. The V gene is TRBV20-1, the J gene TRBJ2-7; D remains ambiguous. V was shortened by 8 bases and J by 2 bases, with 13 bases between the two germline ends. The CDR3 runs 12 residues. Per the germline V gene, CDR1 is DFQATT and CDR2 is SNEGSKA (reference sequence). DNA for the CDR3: TGCAGTCTCGATGGCAGAACCTACGAGCAGTACTTC. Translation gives CSLDGRTYEQYF.

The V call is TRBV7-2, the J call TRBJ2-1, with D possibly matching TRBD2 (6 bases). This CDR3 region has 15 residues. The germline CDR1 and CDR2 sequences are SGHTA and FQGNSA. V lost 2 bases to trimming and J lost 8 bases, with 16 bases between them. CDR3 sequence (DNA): TGTGCCAGCAGCTTACGGTCCGGGAGTTTCCATGAGCAGTTCTTC. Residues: CASSLRSGSFHEQFF.

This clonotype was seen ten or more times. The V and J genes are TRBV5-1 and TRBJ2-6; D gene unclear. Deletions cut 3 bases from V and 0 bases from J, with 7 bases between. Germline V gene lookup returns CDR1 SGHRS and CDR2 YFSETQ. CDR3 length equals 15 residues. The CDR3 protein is CASSSSGSGANVLTF. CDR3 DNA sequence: TGCGCCAGCAGCTCCTCCGGCTCTGGGGCCAACGTCCTGACTTTC.

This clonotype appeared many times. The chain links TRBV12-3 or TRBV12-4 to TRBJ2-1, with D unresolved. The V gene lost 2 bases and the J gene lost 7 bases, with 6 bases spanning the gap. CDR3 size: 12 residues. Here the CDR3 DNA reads TGTGCCAGCAGTTTAATCCCGAATGAGCAGTTCTTC. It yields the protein CASSLIPNEQFF.

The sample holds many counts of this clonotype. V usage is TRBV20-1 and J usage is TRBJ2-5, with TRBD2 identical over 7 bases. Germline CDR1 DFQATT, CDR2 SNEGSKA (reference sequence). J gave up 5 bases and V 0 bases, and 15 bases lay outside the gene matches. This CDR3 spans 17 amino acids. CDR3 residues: CSARDLVSSGRRETQYF. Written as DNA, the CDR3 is TGCAGTGCTAGAGATCTGGTCTCTAGCGGACGCCGCGAGACCCAGTACTTC.

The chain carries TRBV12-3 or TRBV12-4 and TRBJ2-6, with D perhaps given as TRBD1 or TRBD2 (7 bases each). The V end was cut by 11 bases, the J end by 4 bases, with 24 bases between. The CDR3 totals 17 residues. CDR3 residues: CAFSLTQGGTGANVLTF. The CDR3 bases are TGTGCCTTCAGTTTAACTCAGGGGGGGACCGGGGCCAACGTCCTGACTTTC.

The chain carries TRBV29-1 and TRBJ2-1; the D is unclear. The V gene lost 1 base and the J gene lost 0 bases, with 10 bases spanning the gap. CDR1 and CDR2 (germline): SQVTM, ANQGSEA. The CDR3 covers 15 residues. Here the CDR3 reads CSVEGVGSSYNEQFF. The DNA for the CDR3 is TGCAGCGTTGAAGGGGTCGGAAGCTCCTACAATGAGCAGTTCTTC.

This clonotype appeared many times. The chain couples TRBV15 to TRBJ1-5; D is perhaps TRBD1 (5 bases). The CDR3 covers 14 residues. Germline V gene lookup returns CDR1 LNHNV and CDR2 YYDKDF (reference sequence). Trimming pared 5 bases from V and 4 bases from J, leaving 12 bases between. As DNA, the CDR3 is TGTGCCACCAGCTGGGGGAGAGCGAATCAGCCCCAGCATTTT. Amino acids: CATSWGRANQPQHF. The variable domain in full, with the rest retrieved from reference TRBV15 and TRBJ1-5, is DAMVIQNPRYQVTQFGKPVTLSCSQTLNHNVMYWYQQKSSQAPKLLFHYYDKDFNNEADTPDNFQSRRPNTSFCFLDIRSPGLGDTAMYLCATSWGRANQPQHFGDGTRLSIL.

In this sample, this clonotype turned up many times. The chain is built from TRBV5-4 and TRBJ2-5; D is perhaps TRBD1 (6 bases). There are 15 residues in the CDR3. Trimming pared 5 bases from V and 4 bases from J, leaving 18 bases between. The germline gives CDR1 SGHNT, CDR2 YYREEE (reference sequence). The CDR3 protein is CASSPRGLGGETQYF. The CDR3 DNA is TGTGCCAGCAGTCCCAGGGGTTTAGGTGGAGAGACCCAGTACTTC.